Sequencing of this T cell receptor beta chain was carried out in a study of blood T cells in healthy people across ages. General study results and limits: Donor CMV status, an unknown factor, possibly confounded changes in expanded clonotypes.

Concerning this clonotype itself: No antigen is known for it.

A second PCR of 7 to 11 cycles used a sample-barcoded 5' primer and a J-beta primer mix. The template-switch adaptor was a 5' adaptor with 12 random nucleotides. It tagged each cDNA molecule. TCRdb re-analysed the 5' RACE reads in MiXCR, keeping a single row per CDR3 protein. The data contain 1.5 million to 2 million distinct CDR3 sequences, almost 35% of them singletons. The CDR3 is 14 residues long. The germline gives CDR1 KGHDR, CDR2 SFDVKD. V was pared by 4 bases and J by 4 bases, with 3 bases of the junction left unmatched. This rearrangement joins TRBV24-1 to TRBJ1-5, with TRBD1 matching over 7 bases. Sequenced sample: blood. This clonotype was obtained from a young woman in good health. Here the CDR3 DNA reads TGTGCCACCAGTGACGGGACAGTTAATCAGCCCCAGCATTTT. Its translation is CATSDGTVNQPQHF.